This T cell receptor (beta chain) is from a study of T-cell memory formation after mild COVID-19. Study in general: Clustering of TCRs was largely donor specific. Findings and limits, study-wide: Clones shrinking from day 15 to 85 showed even CD4/CD8 mixes; later expanders tilted CD4+. Nothing confirmed that second-wave clones peaking on day 37 were specific for SARS-CoV-2.

V shed 3 bases and J shed 11 bases, with 13 bases lying between them. This CDR3 is built from 13 residues. About this clonotype itself: What it binds is not known.

5'RACE primed at constant segments yielded TCR alpha and TCR beta cDNA libraries bearing sample barcodes and UMIs. TCRdb reprocessed the 5' RACE reads with MiXCR, giving one entry per CDR3 protein. This sample has about 500,000 distinct CDR3 sequences, with roughly 22% found just once. V and J are TRBV12-3 or TRBV12-4 and TRBJ1-4, with a possible D match to TRBD1 (5 bases). Sequenced material: PBMCs or a T cell subset sorted from them (not recorded which). The receptor's source is an adult woman who had mild COVID-19 (a few samples of this study predate the infection). Cell type and time point are not known. For the CDR3, the DNA is TGTGCCAGCAGTTTCAGCGGGGGGGGTAAACTGTTTTTT. Translation gives CASSFSGGGKLFF.